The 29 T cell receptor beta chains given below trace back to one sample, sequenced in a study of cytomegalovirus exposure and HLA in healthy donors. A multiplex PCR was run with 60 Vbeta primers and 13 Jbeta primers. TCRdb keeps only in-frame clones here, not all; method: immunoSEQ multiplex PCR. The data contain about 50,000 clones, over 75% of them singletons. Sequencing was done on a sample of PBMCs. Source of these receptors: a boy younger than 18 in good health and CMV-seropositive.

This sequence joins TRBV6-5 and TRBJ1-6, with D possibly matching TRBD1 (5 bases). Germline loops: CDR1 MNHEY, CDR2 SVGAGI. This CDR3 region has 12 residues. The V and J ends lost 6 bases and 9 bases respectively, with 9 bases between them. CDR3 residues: CASSGGGSPLHF. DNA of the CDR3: TGTGCCAGCAGCGGCGGGGGTTCACCCCTCCACTTT.

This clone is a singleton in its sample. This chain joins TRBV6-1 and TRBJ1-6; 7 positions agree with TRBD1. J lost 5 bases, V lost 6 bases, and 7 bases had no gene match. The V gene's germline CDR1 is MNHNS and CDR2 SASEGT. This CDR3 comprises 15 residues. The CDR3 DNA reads TGTGCCAGCAGCTACAGGGGCCCCCATAATTCACCCCTCCACTTT. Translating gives CASSYRGPHNSPLHF.

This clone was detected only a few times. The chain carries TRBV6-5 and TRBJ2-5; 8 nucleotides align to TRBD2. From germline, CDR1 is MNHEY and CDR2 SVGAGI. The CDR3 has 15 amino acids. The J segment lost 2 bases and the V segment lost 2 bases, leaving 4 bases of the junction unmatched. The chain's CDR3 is CASSYRRGGQETQYF. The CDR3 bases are TGTGCCAGCAGTTACCGTCGGGGGGGACAAGAGACCCAGTACTTC.

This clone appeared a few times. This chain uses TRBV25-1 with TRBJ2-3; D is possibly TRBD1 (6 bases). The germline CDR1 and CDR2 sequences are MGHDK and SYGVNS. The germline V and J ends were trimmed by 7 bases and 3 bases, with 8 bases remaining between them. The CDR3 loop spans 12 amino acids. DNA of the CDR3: TGTGCCAGCACAAGGGGGACAGATACGCAGTATTTT. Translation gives CASTRGTDTQYF.

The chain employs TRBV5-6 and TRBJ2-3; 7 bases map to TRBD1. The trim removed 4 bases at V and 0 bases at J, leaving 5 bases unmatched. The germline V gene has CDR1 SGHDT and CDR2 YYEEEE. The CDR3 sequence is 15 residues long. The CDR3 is CASSPKDRSTDTQYF. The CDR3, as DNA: TGTGCCAGCAGCCCGAAGGACAGGAGCACAGATACGCAGTATTTT. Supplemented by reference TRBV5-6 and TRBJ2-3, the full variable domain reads DAGVTQSPTHLIKTRGQQVTLRCSPKSGHDTVSWYQQALGQGPQFIFQYYEEEERQRGNFPDRFSGHQFPNYSSELNVNALLLGDSALYLCASSPKDRSTDTQYFGPGTRLTVL.

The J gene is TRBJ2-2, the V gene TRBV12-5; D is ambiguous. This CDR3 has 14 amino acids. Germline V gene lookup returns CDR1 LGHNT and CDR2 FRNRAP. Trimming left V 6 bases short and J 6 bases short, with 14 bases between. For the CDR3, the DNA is TGTGCTAGTGGCCCCTCCCCTACGGCCGGGGAGCTGTTTTTT. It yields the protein CASGPSPTAGELFF.

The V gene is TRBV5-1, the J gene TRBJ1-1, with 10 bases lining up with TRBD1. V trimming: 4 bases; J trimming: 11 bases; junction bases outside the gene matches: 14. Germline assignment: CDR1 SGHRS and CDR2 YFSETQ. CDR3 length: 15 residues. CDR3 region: CASSSGQGGTKRAFF. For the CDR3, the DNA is TGCGCCAGCAGCAGTGGACAGGGGGGCACGAAGAGGGCTTTCTTT.

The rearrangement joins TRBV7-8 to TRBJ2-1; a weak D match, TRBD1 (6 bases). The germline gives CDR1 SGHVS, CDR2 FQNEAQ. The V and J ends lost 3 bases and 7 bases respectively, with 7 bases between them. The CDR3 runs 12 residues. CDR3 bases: TGTGCCAGCAGCTTGGGGACAAATGAGCAGTTCTTC. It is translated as CASSLGTNEQFF.

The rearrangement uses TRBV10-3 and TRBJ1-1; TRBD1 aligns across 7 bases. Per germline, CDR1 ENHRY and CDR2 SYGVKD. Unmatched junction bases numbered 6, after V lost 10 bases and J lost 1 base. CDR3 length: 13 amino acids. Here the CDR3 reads CATHRDRNTEAFF. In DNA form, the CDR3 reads TGTGCCACCCACCGGGACAGGAACACTGAAGCTTTCTTT.

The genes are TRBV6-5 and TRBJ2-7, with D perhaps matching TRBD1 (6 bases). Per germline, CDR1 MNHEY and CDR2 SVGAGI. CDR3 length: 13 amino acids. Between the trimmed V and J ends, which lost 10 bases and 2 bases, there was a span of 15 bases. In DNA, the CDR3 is TGTGCCACCCAATATCAGGGGACCTACGAGCAGTACTTC. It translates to CATQYQGTYEQYF.

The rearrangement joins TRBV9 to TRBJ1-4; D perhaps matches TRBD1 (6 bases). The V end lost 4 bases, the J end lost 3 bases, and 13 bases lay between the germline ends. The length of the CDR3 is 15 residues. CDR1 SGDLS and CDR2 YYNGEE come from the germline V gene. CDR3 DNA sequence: TGTGCCAGCAGCCAAGGCTGGACAGCTAATGAAAAACTGTTTTTT. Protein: CASSQGWTANEKLFF.

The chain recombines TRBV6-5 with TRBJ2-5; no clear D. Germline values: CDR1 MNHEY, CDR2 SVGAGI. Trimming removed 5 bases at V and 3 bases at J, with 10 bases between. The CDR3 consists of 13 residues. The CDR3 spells CASSRDVEETQYF. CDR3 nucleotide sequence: TGTGCCAGCAGTCGAGATGTCGAAGAGACCCAGTACTTC.

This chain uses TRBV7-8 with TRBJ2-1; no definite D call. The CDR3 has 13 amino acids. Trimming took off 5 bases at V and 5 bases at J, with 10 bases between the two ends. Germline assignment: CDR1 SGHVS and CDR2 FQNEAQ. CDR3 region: CASSPVLDNEQFF. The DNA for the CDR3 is TGTGCCAGCAGCCCGGTTTTAGACAATGAGCAGTTCTTC.

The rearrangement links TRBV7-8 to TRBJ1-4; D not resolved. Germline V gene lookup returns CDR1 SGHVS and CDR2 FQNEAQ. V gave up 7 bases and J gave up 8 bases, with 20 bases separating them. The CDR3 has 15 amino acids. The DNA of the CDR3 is TGTGCCAGCATAAAACACCTTTCGGGAAACGAAAAACTGTTTTTT. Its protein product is CASIKHLSGNEKLFF.

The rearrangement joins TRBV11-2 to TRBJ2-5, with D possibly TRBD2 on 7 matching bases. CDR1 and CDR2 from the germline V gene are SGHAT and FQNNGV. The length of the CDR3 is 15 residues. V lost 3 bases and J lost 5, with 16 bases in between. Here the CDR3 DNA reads TGTGCCAGCAGCTTCGGGGGGCCCAGAGGGGAGACCCAGTACTTC. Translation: CASSFGGPRGETQYF.

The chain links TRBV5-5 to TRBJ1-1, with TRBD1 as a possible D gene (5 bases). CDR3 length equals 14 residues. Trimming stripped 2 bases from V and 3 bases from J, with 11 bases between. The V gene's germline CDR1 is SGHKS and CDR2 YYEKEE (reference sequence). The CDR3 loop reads CASSFWWGDTEAFF. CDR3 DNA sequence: TGTGCCAGCAGCTTTTGGTGGGGGGACACTGAAGCTTTCTTT.

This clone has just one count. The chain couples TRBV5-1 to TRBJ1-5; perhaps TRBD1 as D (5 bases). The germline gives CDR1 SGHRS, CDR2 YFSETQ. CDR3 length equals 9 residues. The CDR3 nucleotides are TGCGCAAGGGGTCAGCCCCAGCATTTT. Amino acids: CARGQPQHF.

The CDR3 sequence: CASSYGGDTGELFF. DNA of the CDR3: TGTGCCAGCAGTTACGGGGGGGACACCGGGGAGCTGTTTTTT. The chain links TRBV6-5 to TRBJ2-2, with TRBD2 matching 7 bases. The trim removed 2 bases at V and 3 bases at J, leaving 0 bases unmatched. The CDR3 is 14 amino acids. The germline CDR1 and CDR2 sequences are MNHEY and SVGAGI.

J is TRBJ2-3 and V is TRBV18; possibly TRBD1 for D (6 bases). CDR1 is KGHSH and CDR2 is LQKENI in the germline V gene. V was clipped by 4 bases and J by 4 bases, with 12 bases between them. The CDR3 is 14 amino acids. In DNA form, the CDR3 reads TGTGCCAGCTCACTGACAGGTTCCGCAGATACGCAGTATTTT. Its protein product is CASSLTGSADTQYF.

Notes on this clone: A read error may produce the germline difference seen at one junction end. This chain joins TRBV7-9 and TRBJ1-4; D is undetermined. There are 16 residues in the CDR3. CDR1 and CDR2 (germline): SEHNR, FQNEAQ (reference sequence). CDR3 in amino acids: CSSSRTSPATNEKLFF. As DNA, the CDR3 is TGTTCCAGCAGCCGTACCAGTCCCGCAACTAATGAAAAACTGTTTTTT.

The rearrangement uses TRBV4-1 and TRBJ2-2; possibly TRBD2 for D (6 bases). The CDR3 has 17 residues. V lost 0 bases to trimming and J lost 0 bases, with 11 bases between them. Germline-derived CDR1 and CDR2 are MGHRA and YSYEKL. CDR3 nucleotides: TGCGCCAGCAGCCAAGATCCGGGGGAGGCGAACACCGGGGAGCTGTTTTTT. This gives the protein CASSQDPGEANTGELFF.

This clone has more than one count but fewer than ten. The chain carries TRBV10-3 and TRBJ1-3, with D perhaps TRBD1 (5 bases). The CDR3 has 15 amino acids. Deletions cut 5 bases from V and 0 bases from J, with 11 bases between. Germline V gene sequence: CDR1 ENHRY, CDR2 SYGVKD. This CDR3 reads CAISYGHTSGNTIYF. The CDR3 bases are TGTGCCATCAGTTATGGACACACCTCTGGAAACACCATATATTTT.

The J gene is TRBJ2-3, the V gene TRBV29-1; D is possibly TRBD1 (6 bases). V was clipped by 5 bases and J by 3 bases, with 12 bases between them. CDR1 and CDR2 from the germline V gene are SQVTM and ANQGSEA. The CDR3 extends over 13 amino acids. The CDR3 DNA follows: TGCAGCGTTCAGTTCCAGGGGACAGATACGCAGTATTTT. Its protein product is CSVQFQGTDTQYF.

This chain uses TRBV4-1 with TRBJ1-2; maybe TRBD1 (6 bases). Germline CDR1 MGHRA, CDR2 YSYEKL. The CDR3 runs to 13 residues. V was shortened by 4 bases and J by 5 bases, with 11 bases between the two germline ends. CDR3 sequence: CASSPQGNYGYTF. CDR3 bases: TGCGCCAGCAGCCCACAGGGTAATTATGGCTACACCTTC.

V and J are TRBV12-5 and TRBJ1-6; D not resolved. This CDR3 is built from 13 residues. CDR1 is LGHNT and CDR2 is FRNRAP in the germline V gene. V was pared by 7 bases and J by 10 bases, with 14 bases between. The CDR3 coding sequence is TGTGCTAGTGCCCTGTTCGAGGAATCACCCCTCCACTTT. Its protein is CASALFEESPLHF.

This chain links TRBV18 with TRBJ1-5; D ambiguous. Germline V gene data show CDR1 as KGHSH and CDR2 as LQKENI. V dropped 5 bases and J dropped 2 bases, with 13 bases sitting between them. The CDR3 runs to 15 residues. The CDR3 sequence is CASSFGSGGNQPQHF. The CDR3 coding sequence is TGTGCCAGCTCATTCGGCAGTGGAGGCAATCAGCCCCAGCATTTT.

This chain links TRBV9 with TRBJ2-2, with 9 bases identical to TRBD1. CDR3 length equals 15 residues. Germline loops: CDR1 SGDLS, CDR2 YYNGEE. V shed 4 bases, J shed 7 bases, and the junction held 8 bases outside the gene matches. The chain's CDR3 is CASSPQRTGVGELFF. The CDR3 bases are TGTGCCAGCAGCCCCCAAAGGACAGGGGTCGGGGAGCTGTTTTTT.

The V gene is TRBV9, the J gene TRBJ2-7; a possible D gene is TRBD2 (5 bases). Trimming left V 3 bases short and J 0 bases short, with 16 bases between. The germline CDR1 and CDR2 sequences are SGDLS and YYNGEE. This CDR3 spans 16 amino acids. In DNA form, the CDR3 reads TGTGCCAGCAGCGCCGCCGCCCTAGCCCCCTCCTACGAGCAGTACTTC. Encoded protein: CASSAAALAPSYEQYF.

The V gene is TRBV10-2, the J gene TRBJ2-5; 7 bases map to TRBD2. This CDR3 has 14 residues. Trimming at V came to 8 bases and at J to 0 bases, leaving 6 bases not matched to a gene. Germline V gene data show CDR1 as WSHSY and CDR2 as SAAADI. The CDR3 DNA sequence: TGCGCCAGCGGGGACTACGGGTACCAAGAGACCCAGTACTTC. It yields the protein CASGDYGYQETQYF.